The entry that follows covers one TCR beta chain sequence. Antigen: not known. Different DNA sequences within this sample yield the same CDR3. This entry belongs to a study of shared clonotypes between healthy human individuals. Broader study findings: Non-shared clonotypes had lower generation probabilities than clonotypes shared by all four sorted-subset donors.

The CDR3 is 14 amino acids. Looked up from germline, CDR1 is MNHNS and CDR2 is SASEGT. V was clipped by 5 bases and J by 4 bases; unmatched bases: 8. The table came from immunoSEQ multiplex PCR; TCRdb's copy has only in-frame clones and leaves some out. Among some 2,500,000 clones listed, 80% to 95% were seen once. V is TRBV6-1 and J is TRBJ2-7, with 7 nucleotides matching TRBD1. The sample consisted of naive CD4+ T cells from PBMCs. Subset meaning: CD45RA+ positively selected. The clonotype comes from a man between 18 and 35 years old in good health. Some clones in this sample may be carry-over from other donors' samples. The CDR3 region has the DNA TGTGCCAGCAGTCCCAGGGGGACAGCGTACGAGCAGTACTTC. Translated, it gives CASSPRGTAYEQYF.